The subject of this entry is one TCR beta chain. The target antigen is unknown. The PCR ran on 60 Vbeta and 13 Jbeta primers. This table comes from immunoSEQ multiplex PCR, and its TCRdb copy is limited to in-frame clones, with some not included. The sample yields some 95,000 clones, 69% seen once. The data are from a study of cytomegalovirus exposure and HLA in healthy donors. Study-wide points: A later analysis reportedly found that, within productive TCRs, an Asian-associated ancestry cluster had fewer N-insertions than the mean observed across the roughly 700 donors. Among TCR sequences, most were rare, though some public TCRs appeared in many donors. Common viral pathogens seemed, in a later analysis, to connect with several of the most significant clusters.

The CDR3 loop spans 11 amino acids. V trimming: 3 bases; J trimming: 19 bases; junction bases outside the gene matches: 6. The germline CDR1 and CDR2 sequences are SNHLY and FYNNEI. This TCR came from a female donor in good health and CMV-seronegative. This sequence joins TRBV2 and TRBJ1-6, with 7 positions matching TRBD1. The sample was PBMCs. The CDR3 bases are TGTGCCAGCAGTGAGACAGGGCCGGTACACTTT. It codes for CASSETGPVHF.